The clone carrying this TCR beta chain has a single count. What it recognizes is unknown. This CDR3 is built from 14 residues. CDR1 and CDR2 (germline): MGHRA, YSYEKL. V was clipped by 3 bases and J by 4 bases, with 10 bases between them. This entry is derived from a study of shared clonotypes between healthy human individuals. Study results and limitations: Rarefaction gave evidence that sorted-subset sequencing remained incomplete despite large depth.

Each cell subset's genomic DNA was divided evenly among several immunoSEQ plates. Assay: immunoSEQ multiplex PCR; the TCRdb copy retains only in-frame clones and omits some. The data contain around 580,000 clones, roughly 98% of them singletons. CD45RO-negative CD8 cells positively selected for CCR7 made up the naive population, which excluded terminally differentiated effector memory CD45RA+ cells. Those who donated were healthy HIV-negative adults, with no recent acute infections or vaccinations reported. Those who donated, Caucasian adults without exception, all lived in Nashville, Tennessee. This TCR came from a young man in good health. The material sequenced was naive CD8+ T cells sorted from blood. The chain is built from TRBV4-1 and TRBJ2-1, with D unresolved. In DNA form, the CDR3 reads TGCGCCAGCAGCCAGTCGATGGGGTACAATGAGCAGTTCTTC. Translating gives CASSQSMGYNEQFF.